A selection of T cell receptor beta chains follows, all from one sample in a study of OX40 agonist ivuxolimab in advanced cancers. TCRdb's table, derived via immunoSEQ multiplex PCR, lists solely in-frame clones and lacks some. The sample shows some 98,000 clones, over 75% of them seen only once. The sample here was CD4+ or CD8+ T cells sorted from blood, taken in a trial of the OX40 agonist ivuxolimab. The receptors derive from an adult with an advanced solid tumor such as melanoma, head and neck, liver or kidney cancer. Each CDR3 is given with its conserved first and last residue. Fields, in order: D gene, clone size, J gene, V gene, CDR3 protein, CDR3 DNA. The D gene is left open where the match is weak. Expanded clones are given a class, and other clones once, few, many or no size at all.

NA NA TRBJ1-1 TRBV7-2 CASSSGMNTEAFF TGTGCCAGCAGCTCCGGGATGAACACTGAAGCTTTCTTT
NA NA TRBJ2-6 TRBV6-4 CASTREAGANVLTF TGTGCCTCAACACGAGAGGCTGGGGCCAACGTCCTGACTTTC
NA NA TRBJ1-1 TRBV5-1 CASSLDTGITEAFF TGCGCCAGCAGCTTGGACACAGGGATCACTGAAGCTTTCTTT
TRBD2 NA TRBJ2-3 TRBV11-2 CASSLKSAGVRTDTQYF TGTGCCAGCAGCTTAAAGTCGGCGGGAGTGCGCACAGATACGCAGTATTTT
NA NA TRBJ2-1 TRBV7-2 CASKPGLAYPSSYNEQFF TGTGCCAGCAAACCTGGGCTAGCGTACCCTAGCTCCTACAATGAGCAGTTCTTC
NA NA TRBJ1-4 TRBV4-2 CASSQDSREKLFF TGTGCCAGCAGCCAAGATTCGAGGGAAAAACTGTTTTTT
TRBD1 NA TRBJ2-3 TRBV5-4 CASSLTGADTQYF TGTGCCAGCAGCTTGACAGGGGCTGATACGCAGTATTTT
TRBD1 NA TRBJ2-7 TRBV6-6 CASSLGTGGSEQYF TGTGCCAGCAGTTTGGGGACAGGGGGCAGCGAGCAGTACTTC
TRBD2 NA TRBJ2-1 TRBV27 CASRPQALPGLAGGNEQFF TGTGCCAGCAGGCCACAGGCGCTACCGGGACTAGCGGGAGGAAATGAGCAGTTCTTC
NA NA TRBJ1-5 TRBV28 CASSPGQSGNQPQHF TGTGCCAGCAGCCCCGGACAGTCAGGCAATCAGCCCCAGCATTTT
TRBD1 NA TRBJ1-2 TRBV28 CASTPGDRLYGYTF TGTGCCAGCACTCCTGGGGACAGACTATATGGCTACACCTTC
NA NA TRBJ1-4 TRBV15 CATSRNRVPSQNEKLFF TGTGCCACCAGCAGGAACAGGGTACCGTCTCAAAATGAAAAACTGTTTTTT
NA NA TRBJ1-5 TRBV28 CASSRFRGGDNQPQHF TGTGCCAGCAGTCGCTTCAGGGGTGGCGACAATCAGCCCCAGCATTTT
NA NA TRBJ2-5 TRBV11-3 CASSGTRGGYETQYF TGTGCCAGCAGCGGAACTCGGGGAGGTTATGAGACCCAGTACTTC
NA NA TRBJ2-3 TRBV28 CASSPPPLLHQDTQYF TGTGCCAGCAGTCCCCCCCCTCTACTGCATCAAGATACGCAGTATTTT
NA NA TRBJ2-1 TRBV6-6 CASSTTSSYNEQFF TGTGCCAGCAGTACTACTAGCTCCTACAATGAGCAGTTCTTC
NA once TRBJ2-1 TRBV14 CASSQDRGGTYNEQFF TGTGCCAGCAGCCAAGATAGGGGCGGGACCTACAATGAGCAGTTCTTC
NA NA TRBJ2-2 TRBV2 CASSEMGPGELFF TGTGCCAGCAGTGAGATGGGTCCCGGGGAGCTGTTTTTT
NA NA TRBJ2-2 TRBV10-3 CAISEAEAATGELFF TGTGCCATCAGTGAAGCGGAGGCGGCCACCGGGGAGCTGTTTTTT
NA NA TRBJ1-5 TRBV6-5 CASSPGLRNQPQHF TGTGCCAGCAGCCCAGGGTTGCGGAATCAGCCCCAGCATTTT
TRBD2 NA TRBJ2-5 TRBV23-1 CASSQRGSGGQYF TGCGCCAGCAGTCAGCGGGGCTCCGGGGGGCAGTACTTC
NA NA TRBJ2-7 TRBV7-2 CASSLGGSPSYEQYF TGTGCCAGCAGCTTAGGTGGGAGTCCTTCCTACGAGCAGTACTTC
TRBD2 NA TRBJ2-7 TRBV7-9 CASSLGGGVYEQYF TGTGCCAGCAGCTTAGGCGGGGGGGTCTACGAGCAGTACTTC
TRBD1 NA TRBJ1-5 TRBV19 CASSNRQGFRQPQHF TGTGCCAGTTCCAATCGACAGGGGTTTCGTCAGCCCCAGCATTTT
NA NA TRBJ2-7 TRBV6-5 CASSYGQFPPLMEQYF TGTGCCAGCAGTTACGGGCAGTTCCCCCCGCTGATGGAGCAGTACTTC
NA NA TRBJ1-4 TRBV5-6 CASSPGTLNEKLFF TGTGCCAGCAGCCCCGGGACACTTAATGAAAAACTGTTTTTT
TRBD1 NA TRBJ1-6 TRBV5-6 CASSLYRGGNSPLHF TGTGCCAGCAGCTTGTACAGGGGCGGGAATTCACCCCTCCACTTT
NA once TRBJ1-4 TRBV2 CASRTQGATNEKLFF TGTGCCAGCAGAACCCAGGGTGCAACTAATGAAAAACTGTTTTTT
NA few TRBJ1-1 TRBV5-1 CASSLVAARGVEAFF TGCGCCAGCAGCTTGGTGGCGGCGCGGGGGGTTGAAGCTTTCTTT
NA NA TRBJ2-6 TRBV7-2 CASSLPGSGANVLTF TGTGCCAGCAGCTTACCGGGCTCTGGGGCCAACGTCCTGACTTTC
NA NA TRBJ2-2 TRBV28 CASIPSGTGELFF TGTGCCAGCATCCCGTCGGGCACCGGGGAGCTGTTTTTT
TRBD2 NA TRBJ2-7 TRBV6-6 CASSQAGGLTYEQYF TGTGCCAGCAGTCAAGCGGGAGGATTGACCTACGAGCAGTACTTC
TRBD2 NA TRBJ2-2 TRBV28 CASPNYTTGLVHTGELFF TGTGCCAGCCCTAACTATACTACTGGACTAGTTCACACCGGGGAGCTGTTTTTT
NA NA TRBJ2-7 TRBV4-1 CASSHLGTGPYEQYF TGCGCCAGCAGCCATCTGGGGACCGGACCCTACGAGCAGTACTTC
TRBD2 NA TRBJ2-5 TRBV19 CASSIFRTSGKETQYF TGTGCCAGTAGTATCTTTCGGACTAGCGGGAAAGAGACCCAGTACTTC